This TCR beta chain was observed in a study of blood T cell repertoires in COVID-19. Turning to the study itself: The study drew acute and convalescent COVID-19 samples from the United States, Italy and Spain. Nucleic acid was either cDNA or gDNA, and it came from T cells, B-cell-depleted T cells, or PBMCs.

Original methodology: How many nucleated cells were present was estimated from reference gene primer amplification. TCRdb keeps only in-frame clones here, not all; method: immunoSEQ multiplex PCR. That table supplies the V and J calls and clone size; D and trimming were determined from the DNA. The sample has a few hundred thousand clones; 85% to 90% are singletons. CDR3 length equals 12 residues. Trimming shortened V by 11 bases and J by 0 bases, and 10 bases separated the two germline ends. The germline V gene has CDR1 ENHRY and CDR2 SYGVKD. The source material was peripheral blood. The TCR sequence derives from a man aged 18-30 years with active or convalescent COVID-19. The chain recombines TRBV10-3 with TRBJ1-1; D is unclear. The CDR3 DNA reads TGTGCCGCACAGACTATGAACACTGAAGCTTTCTTT. Translation gives CAAQTMNTEAFF.